A selection of T cell receptor beta chains follows, all from one sample in a study of technical replicates of blood from a handful of donors. Here immunoSEQ multiplex PCR was the method, and the copy in TCRdb shows in-frame clones only, minus some. The data hold around 12,000 clones, with approximately 94% observed a single time. Sequenced: PBMCs. These receptors were collected from a human donor in good health. Both conserved end residues are part of each CDR3.

>TRBJ2-2|TRBV6-1
CASSRLLDTGELFF
>TRBJ1-5|TRBV7-9
CASNKQGDNQPQHF
>TRBJ1-5|TRBV7-2
CASSLGGGAGNQPQHF
>TRBJ2-1|TRBV4-1
CASSPGERGYNEQFF
>TRBJ2-1|TRBV6-6
CASSPDGGSSYNEQFF
>TRBJ2-3|TRBV7-6
CASSLGTLADTDTQYF
>TRBJ1-2|TRBV5-1
CASSLQEGRGYTF
>TRBJ1-2|TRBV7-9
CASSPRQVNGYTF
>TRBJ2-7|TRBV7-2
CASSWTSGNYEQYF
>TRBJ2-5|TRBV6-4
CASNYGTGEGQETQYF
>TRBJ2-7|TRBV2
CASRTTGVYEQYF
>TRBJ2-7|TRBV5-4
CASSLDSGLAGAASYEQYF
>TRBJ1-5|TRBV27
CASSLSFNQPQHF
>TRBJ2-3|TRBV7-9
CASSLARSTDTQYF
>TRBJ2-6|TRBV5-4
CASSLSVAGANVLTF
>TRBJ2-1|TRBV13
CASSLTGAGEQFF
>TRBJ1-5|TRBV2
CASSGQYNQPQHF
>TRBJ2-7|TRBV6-5
CASSYSDRETNEQYF
>TRBJ1-4|TRBV5-1
CASSLAGMDEKLFF
>TRBJ2-1|TRBV7-7
CASSLNLAGGPTGNEQFF
>TRBJ1-1|TRBV20-1
CSLQGNTEAFF
>TRBJ2-7|TRBV6-5
CASTPSWSSYEQYF
>TRBJ2-7|TRBV28
CASSLRGADSYEQYF
>TRBJ2-7|TRBV5-1
CASSFGTSGSYEQYF
>TRBJ2-2|TRBV10-3
CAISVGTQTGELFF
>TRBJ1-4|TRBV2
CASTDRPNEKLFF
>TRBJ1-6|TRBV11-2
CASTPGPGRSSPLHF
>TRBJ2-2|TRBV11-2
CASSLGGTPPGELFF
>TRBJ1-1|TRBV5-8
CASSTRQGLEEAFF
>TRBJ2-7|TRBV2
CASSPQTSGYEQYF
>TRBJ2-3|TRBV6-1
CASSDEAGGGTDTQYF
>TRBJ2-1|TRBV4-1
CASSTQLAGEGNEQFF